The TCR beta chain described here comes from a study of CD8+ T cells in alopecia areata. General study findings and limits: Elevated clonality characterized lesional scalp relative to normal scalp, particularly in alopecia totalis/universalis.

This CDR3 contains 13 residues. Deletions cut 7 bases from V and 8 bases from J, with 17 bases between. Germline CDR1 GTSNPN, CDR2 SVGIG (reference sequence). It was from alopecia areata patients that lesional scalp punch biopsies and peripheral blood were collected. A note on this clone: The antigen remains unidentified.

RNA, once extracted, was reverse transcribed into cDNA for use as the sequencing template. Sequencing used immunoSEQ multiplex PCR; TCRdb keeps in-frame clones, though not all of them. Among over 150,000 clones listed, roughly 63% were seen once. Sequences were derived from CD4+ T cells sorted from blood, sampled at week 0. This receptor was obtained from a human donor with alopecia areata. V gene TRBV30 combines with J gene TRBJ1-4; D gene ambiguous. Here the CDR3 reads CASDTGPREKLFF. The DNA for the CDR3 is TGTGCCTCGGATACGGGTCCGAGGGAAAAACTGTTTTTT.